The 30 T cell receptor beta chains below come from one sample, sequenced in a study of beta chain features in type 1 diabetes. The authors reverse transcribed all of the isolated RNA, so sequencing captured expressed TCRB transcripts. Sequenced by immunoSEQ multiplex PCR; TCRdb stores in-frame clones only, minus some. This sample has hundreds of thousands of clones, with roughly 30% found just once. Sequenced sample: naive CD4+ T cells from blood. These receptors were obtained from a young man in good health.

The genes are TRBV7-2 and TRBJ1-1; perhaps TRBD1 as D (5 bases). The germline V and J ends were trimmed by 1 base and 8 bases, with 14 bases remaining between them. CDR1 is SGHTA, CDR2 FQGNSA, per germline. This CDR3 region has 14 residues. CDR3 sequence reads: CASSLGPGVYEAFF. The CDR3 nucleotides read TGTGCCAGCAGCTTAGGCCCGGGGGTATACGAAGCTTTCTTT.

The rearrangement joins TRBV5-6 to TRBJ2-5; no clear D. Germline loops: CDR1 SGHDT, CDR2 YYEEEE. V was pared by 1 base and J by 2 bases, with 9 bases between. The CDR3 is made up of 14 amino acids. The CDR3 reads CASSLRRGQETQYF. The CDR3 coding sequence is TGTGCCAGCAGCTTGCGGCGTGGGCAAGAGACCCAGTACTTC.

The rearrangement uses TRBV19 and TRBJ2-1; the match to TRBD2 covers 9 bases. This CDR3 is built from 15 residues. The germline V gene has CDR1 LNHDA and CDR2 SQIVND (reference sequence). With 7 bases clipped from V and 6 bases from J, the junction kept 10 bases outside the gene matches. CDR3 region: CASTTAAGGRNEQFF. Written as DNA, the CDR3 is TGTGCCAGTACCACCGCAGCGGGAGGACGCAATGAGCAGTTCTTC.

The genes are TRBV6-1 and TRBJ2-5, with D unresolved. Per germline, CDR1 MNHNS and CDR2 SASEGT. This CDR3 comprises 14 residues. Trimming shortened V by 0 bases and J by 5 bases, and 10 bases separated the two germline ends. The CDR3 DNA is TGTGCCAGCAGTGAAGCTGCCCCCCCGGAGACCCAGTACTTC. Amino acids: CASSEAAPPETQYF.

In this sample, this clone turned up a few times. Other DNA sequences in the sample encode the same CDR3. CDR3 amino acids: CAWSVGLGETQYF. The CDR3 DNA follows: TGTGCCTGGAGTGTTGGCCTCGGAGAGACCCAGTACTTC. The chain is built from TRBV30 and TRBJ2-5, with unresolved D. Germline loops: CDR1 GTSNPN, CDR2 SVGIG (reference sequence). The V end lost 0 bases, the J end lost 4 bases, and 9 bases lay between the germline ends. The CDR3 totals 13 residues. Based on the CDR3 plus reference TRBV30 and TRBJ2-5, the full variable domain is SQTIHQWPATLVQPVGSPLSLECTVEGTSNPNLYWYRQAAGRGLQLLFYSVGIGQISSEVPQNLSASRPQDRQFILSSKKLLLSDSGFYLCAWSVGLGETQYFGPGTRLLVL.

V and J are TRBV18 and TRBJ1-3; the D gene is possibly TRBD1 (5 bases). The germline V and J ends were trimmed by 6 bases and 0 bases, with 15 bases remaining between them. Looked up from germline, CDR1 is KGHSH and CDR2 is LQKENI. This CDR3 spans 16 amino acids. CDR3 residues: CASSTDTPFSGNTIYF. The CDR3 bases are TGTGCCAGCTCGACAGACACTCCTTTCTCTGGAAACACCATATATTTT.

Only a few counts were recorded for this clone. The chain combines TRBV29-1 with TRBJ1-1, with D uncertain. The CDR3 is 13 amino acids. Germline V gene sequence: CDR1 SQVTM, CDR2 ANQGSEA. With 8 bases removed from V and 4 bases from J, the gap between germline ends came to 17 bases. In DNA, the CDR3 is TGCAGCTCGAGACAAACCGGTGGCACTGAAGCTTTCTTT. It yields the protein CSSRQTGGTEAFF.

The sample holds a few counts of this clone. V gene TRBV7-9 combines with J gene TRBJ2-7; TRBD2 might be the D (6 bases). Trimming removed 5 bases from V and 0 bases from J, with 17 bases in between. The germline V gene encodes CDR1 SEHNR and CDR2 FQNEAQ (reference sequence). The CDR3 loop spans 16 amino acids. The CDR3 protein is CASSPLAVLGSYEQYF. CDR3 DNA: TGTGCCAGCAGCCCCTTAGCGGTGTTGGGCTCCTACGAGCAGTACTTC.

This clone was counted only a few times. V gene TRBV2 combines with J gene TRBJ2-4; 7 nucleotides agree with TRBD1. This CDR3 has 14 amino acids. V shed 1 base and J 6 bases; nucleotides not matched to a gene: 3. Germline V gene lookup returns CDR1 SNHLY and CDR2 FYNNEI. The CDR3 sequence: CASSEVRGLNIQYF. The CDR3 DNA reads TGTGCCAGCAGTGAAGTCAGGGGGTTAAACATTCAGTACTTC. The variable domain in full, completed from reference TRBV2 and TRBJ2-4, reads EPEVTQTPSHQVTQMGQEVILRCVPISNHLYFYWYRQILGQKVEFLVSFYNNEISEKSEIFDDQFSVERPDGSNFTLKIRSTKLEDSAMYFCASSEVRGLNIQYFGAGTRLSVL.

In its sample, this clone was seen a few times. The chain is built from TRBV29-1 and TRBJ2-2; D not resolved. The germline CDR1 and CDR2 sequences are SQVTM and ANQGSEA. The length of the CDR3 is 14 residues. Between the trimmed V and J ends, which lost 4 bases and 2 bases, there was a span of 11 bases. CDR3 nucleotide sequence: TGCAGCGTTGGTCTCCTAACTAACACCGGGGAGCTGTTTTTT. Translation: CSVGLLTNTGELFF.

This clone appeared a single time. The chain has TRBV7-9 and TRBJ2-1; 8 bases are shared with TRBD2. Germline V gene sequence: CDR1 SEHNR, CDR2 FQNEAQ (reference sequence). The CDR3 length is 16 residues. V was clipped by 5 bases and J by 6 bases; unmatched bases: 12. The CDR3 DNA sequence: TGTGCCAGCAGCCCCGACGGGAGGGCATTCGTCAATGAGCAGTTCTTC. Protein: CASSPDGRAFVNEQFF.

This clone was observed a few times. The chain uses TRBV7-2 and TRBJ2-1; D perhaps matches TRBD2 (6 bases). The CDR3 loop spans 14 amino acids. The germline V gene encodes CDR1 SGHTA and CDR2 FQGNSA. V lost 5 bases, J lost 1 base, and 9 bases lay in between. The CDR3: CASSRDWSYNEQFF. In nucleotides, the CDR3 is TGTGCCAGCAGCCGGGACTGGTCCTACAATGAGCAGTTCTTC. The full variable domain, completed using reference TRBV7-2 and TRBJ2-1, is GAGVSQSPSNKVTEKGKDVELRCDPISGHTALYWYRQSLGQGLEFLIYFQGNSAPDKSGLPSDRFSAERTGGSVSTLTIQRTQQEDSAVYLCASSRDWSYNEQFFGPGTRLTVL.

The chain couples TRBV30 to TRBJ1-3; D is uncertain. The CDR3 covers 13 residues. Germline loops: CDR1 GTSNPN, CDR2 SVGIG (reference sequence). Trimming took off 5 bases at V and 4 bases at J, with 12 bases between the two ends. As DNA, the CDR3 is TGTGCCTGGGGCAAAAAAAAAGGAAACACCATATATTTT. It codes for CAWGKKKGNTIYF.

This clone has more than one count but fewer than ten. The chain recombines TRBV4-2 with TRBJ2-3; no firm D call. CDR1 and CDR2 (germline): LGHNA, YNFKEQ. V lost 0 bases and J lost 0, with 4 bases in between. The CDR3 sequence is 14 residues long. The DNA of the CDR3 is TGTGCCAGCAGCCAAGATGCTAGCACAGATACGCAGTATTTT. This encodes CASSQDASTDTQYF.

This clone came up a few times. This chain links TRBV28 with TRBJ1-1, with D uncertain. CDR1 and CDR2 from the germline V gene are MDHEN and SYDVKM. Trimming cost V 6 bases and J 5 bases, with 19 bases left between them. This CDR3 has 15 amino acids. CDR3 DNA sequence: TGTGCCAGCAGCCCCGCGGGCTATCTGGGTACTGAAGCTTTCTTT. Residues: CASSPAGYLGTEAFF. Full variable domain (outside the CDR3, taken from reference TRBV28 and TRBJ1-1): DVKVTQSSRYLVKRTGEKVFLECVQDMDHENMFWYRQDPGLGLRLIYFSYDVKMKEKGDIPEGYSVSREKKERFSLILESASTNQTSMYLCASSPAGYLGTEAFFGQGTRLTVV.

In its sample, this clone was seen a few times. The chain links TRBV30 to TRBJ2-2; D possibly corresponds to TRBD2 (5 bases). Trimming pared 2 bases from V and 2 bases from J, leaving 6 bases between. This CDR3 is 13 amino acids long. Per the germline V gene, CDR1 is GTSNPN and CDR2 is SVGIG (reference sequence). The CDR3 nucleotides are TGTGCCTGGAGTAGCGGAAACACCGGGGAGCTGTTTTTT. Translated: CAWSSGNTGELFF.

As concerns this clone: Other DNA sequences in this specimen translate into the identical CDR3. This chain uses TRBV20-1 with TRBJ2-2, with D unclear. The CDR3 length is 11 residues. The germline CDR1 and CDR2 sequences are DFQATT and SNEGSKA (reference sequence). The V end lost 4 bases, the J end lost 5 bases, and 5 bases lay between the germline ends. The CDR3 loop reads CSATRTGELFF. CDR3 nucleotide sequence: TGCAGTGCTACCCGTACCGGGGAGCTGTTTTTT.

The sample holds a few counts of this clone. The chain combines TRBV7-3 with TRBJ2-5; D may be TRBD2 (6 bases). Per the germline V gene, CDR1 is SGHTA and CDR2 is FQGTGA. The CDR3 spans 13 residues. V was cut by 2 bases and J by 6 bases, with 10 bases left in between. Written as DNA, the CDR3 is TGTGCCAGCAGCTTAGGCGGGGCCCAGACCCAGTACTTC. Amino acids: CASSLGGAQTQYF.

This clone was picked up a small number of times. This chain links TRBV7-8 with TRBJ2-2; 7 bases are a match to TRBD1. The V gene end was trimmed by 8 bases and the J gene end by 4 bases; junction bases not matched to a gene: 7. Germline CDR1 and CDR2: SGHVS and FQNEAQ. The CDR3 spans 14 residues. The CDR3 DNA reads as TGTGCCAGCTCCCCAGACAGGGTCACCGGGGAGCTGTTTTTT. Translation: CASSPDRVTGELFF.

The V and J genes are TRBV7-6 and TRBJ2-3, with a tentative D call TRBD2 (6 bases). Germline CDR1 reads SGHVS; CDR2 reads FNYEAQ. Trimming cost V 3 bases and J 4 bases, with 14 bases left between them. The CDR3 extends over 15 amino acids. Here the CDR3 DNA reads TGTGCCAGCAGCTTGCGGGATGGGCCCCCAGATACGCAGTATTTT. Amino acid sequence: CASSLRDGPPDTQYF.

The gene calls are TRBV30 and TRBJ2-3; no firm D call. Germline lookup yields CDR1 GTSNPN and CDR2 SVGIG (reference sequence). CDR3 length: 16 residues. V lost 0 bases to trimming and J lost 0 bases, with 13 bases between them. Here the CDR3 DNA reads TGTGCCTGGAGTGTACCAGCCCTCCGGAGCACAGATACGCAGTATTTT. The encoded protein is CAWSVPALRSTDTQYF.

The rearrangement joins TRBV6-5 to TRBJ2-1; no reliable D call. The germline CDR1 and CDR2 sequences are MNHEY and SVGAGI. The ends were cut back, 0 bases at V and 4 bases at J, with 4 bases in the middle. The CDR3 spans 13 residues. The CDR3 sequence: CASSYSRYNEQFF. The DNA for the CDR3 is TGTGCCAGCAGTTACTCGAGATACAATGAGCAGTTCTTC.

This clone was observed a few times. The chain uses TRBV25-1 and TRBJ2-3; D could derive from TRBD1 or TRBD2 (5 bases each). CDR1 and CDR2 from the germline V gene are MGHDK and SYGVNS. With 1 base removed from V and 0 bases from J, the gap between germline ends came to 11 bases. The CDR3 has 16 amino acids. CDR3 loop: CASSEWGGLSTDTQYF. CDR3 bases: TGTGCCAGCAGTGAATGGGGCGGGCTTAGCACAGATACGCAGTATTTT.

The V gene is TRBV7-9, the J gene TRBJ2-7, with D unresolved. The V and J ends lost 3 bases and 0 bases respectively, with 15 bases between them. The germline V gene encodes CDR1 SEHNR and CDR2 FQNEAQ (reference sequence). CDR3 size: 16 residues. DNA of the CDR3: TGTGCCAGCAGCTTGTTCCTCTTGGGTAGCTCCTACGAGCAGTACTTC. Translation: CASSLFLLGSSYEQYF. The whole variable domain, remainder taken from reference TRBV7-9 and TRBJ2-7, is DTGVSQNPRHKITKRGQNVTFRCDPISEHNRLYWYRQTLGQGPEFLTYFQNEAQLEKSRLLSDRFSAERPKGSFSTLEIQRTEQGDSAMYLCASSLFLLGSSYEQYFGPGTRLTVT.

The V call is TRBV7-2, the J call TRBJ2-1; TRBD2 matches 8 bases. Germline V gene sequence: CDR1 SGHTA, CDR2 FQGNSA. The J segment lost 6 bases and the V segment lost 5 bases, leaving 9 bases of the junction unmatched. The CDR3 is made up of 15 amino acids. In nucleotides, the CDR3 is TGTGCCAGCAGCCTATCCGGGACTAGTAGCAATGAGCAGTTCTTC. Amino acids: CASSLSGTSSNEQFF.

This clone was seen a handful of times. This chain connects TRBV20-1 to TRBJ2-7, with D possibly TRBD1 on 5 matching bases. The length of the CDR3 is 11 residues. V lost 6 bases to trimming and J lost 12 bases, with 18 bases between them. Germline CDR1 and CDR2: DFQATT and SNEGSKA (reference sequence). The CDR3 loop reads CSAAENRLLYF. The CDR3 DNA sequence: TGCAGTGCAGCAGAAAACAGGTTGCTGTACTTC.

The V call is TRBV7-9, the J call TRBJ2-4, with 10 bases matching TRBD1. J lost 0 bases, V lost 5 bases, and 13 bases had no gene match. CDR1 SEHNR and CDR2 FQNEAQ come from the germline V gene (reference sequence). The CDR3 covers 19 residues. CDR3 residues: CASSLGRTGGPQAKNIQYF. The CDR3 DNA reads as TGTGCCAGCAGCCTGGGGCGGACAGGGGGTCCTCAAGCCAAAAACATTCAGTACTTC.

The CDR3 DNA sequence: TGCGCCAGCAGCCGGGACAGGGCCAACTATGGCTACACCTTC. Protein: CASSRDRANYGYTF. The chain combines TRBV4-3 with TRBJ1-2; 9 bases align to TRBD1. Germline CDR1 reads LGHNA; CDR2 reads YSLEER. The CDR3 consists of 14 residues. The junction had 2 bases not matched to a gene; V was cut back by 4 bases and J by 2 bases.

This clone was seen a handful of times. The chain carries TRBV29-1 and TRBJ1-5, with D tentatively TRBD1 (6 bases). Germline CDR1 and CDR2: SQVTM and ANQGSEA. Trimming cost V 3 bases and J 6 bases, with 12 bases left between them. This CDR3 contains 13 residues. The CDR3 DNA reads as TGCAGCGTTGAGACAGGAGAGGGTCAGCCCCAGCATTTT. Amino acids: CSVETGEGQPQHF.

This clone was counted a few times. An end of the junction differs from the germline gene, which may be a read error. The rearrangement joins TRBV15 to TRBJ2-3; D is undetermined. Per the germline V gene, CDR1 is LNHNV and CDR2 is YYDKDF (reference sequence). There are 12 residues in the CDR3. Written as DNA, the CDR3 is TGTGCCACCAGCAGAGATTGGACCGGTCCGGATTTT. Translation: CATSRDWTGPDF.